This record covers a single T cell receptor beta chain. The CDR3 is 17 amino acids. Trimming shortened V by 3 bases and J by 4 bases, and 22 bases separated the two germline ends. CDR1 is SQVTM and CDR2 is ANQGSEA in the germline V gene. Assay: immunoSEQ multiplex PCR; the TCRdb copy retains only in-frame clones and omits some. The data contain about 110,000 clones, 86% of them singletons. These data belong to a study of cytomegalovirus exposure and HLA in healthy donors. The clonotype originates from a woman under 30 in good health and CMV-seropositive. Sequencing was done on a sample of PBMCs. The chain recombines TRBV29-1 with TRBJ2-1, with TRBD1 as a possible D gene (6 bases). CDR3 sequence reads: CSVEGNRVRQRYNEQFF. Written as DNA, the CDR3 is TGCAGCGTTGAGGGGAACAGGGTGAGACAAAGGTACAATGAGCAGTTCTTC.